This is a list of T cell receptor beta chains from one sample in a study of blood T cell repertoires in COVID-19. TCRdb's copy holds only in-frame clones and misses some; the assay was immunoSEQ multiplex PCR. The table shows some 95,000 clones, with approximately 90% occurring only once. The sequenced sample was peripheral blood. The receptors come from a human donor with active COVID-19. The donor label of this sample is uncertain. Each CDR3 is given with its conserved first and last residue. Fields, in order: V gene, D gene, clone size, J gene, CDR3 protein, CDR3 DNA. A D gene is named only where the DNA matches it firmly. Not all rows give a size; the values are once, few, many and, for expanded clones, a class.

V: TRBV10-2
D: -
size: -
J: TRBJ2-5
CDR3: CASRFQATETQYF
DNA: TGCGCCAGCAGGTTTCAGGCGACGGAGACCCAGTACTTC

V: TRBV4-2
D: TRBD2
size: -
J: TRBJ2-3
CDR3: CASSQGERGKTDTQYF
DNA: TGTGCCAGCAGCCAAGGAGAGCGGGGGAAGACAGATACGCAGTATTTT

V: TRBV7-6
D: TRBD1
size: once
J: TRBJ1-3
CDR3: CASSRTRGLAGNTIYF
DNA: TGTGCCAGCAGTCGTACCAGGGGGCTGGCTGGAAACACCATATATTTT

V: TRBV6-5
D: -
size: -
J: TRBJ1-2
CDR3: CASSSGRGYTF
DNA: TGTGCCAGCAGTTCAGGGCGGGGCTACACCTTC

V: TRBV5-4
D: TRBD1
size: once
J: TRBJ1-5
CDR3: CASSGDRDQPQHF
DNA: TGTGCCAGCAGCGGGGACAGGGATCAGCCCCAGCATTTT

V: TRBV7-8
D: -
size: -
J: TRBJ2-1
CDR3: CASSLPQGDEQFF
DNA: TGTGCCAGCAGCTTACCCCAGGGCGATGAGCAGTTCTTC

V: TRBV11-2
D: TRBD1
size: -
J: TRBJ1-2
CDR3: CASSLNPGQGRGYTF
DNA: TGTGCCAGCAGCCTCAACCCGGGACAGGGGCGCGGCTACACCTTC

V: TRBV19
D: -
size: -
J: TRBJ2-1
CDR3: CASAVGAYNEQFF
DNA: TGTGCCAGTGCTGTGGGGGCGTACAATGAGCAGTTCTTC

V: TRBV6-1
D: TRBD1
size: -
J: TRBJ2-7
CDR3: CASSAYTGQHNYEQYF
DNA: TGTGCCAGCAGTGCCTATACGGGACAGCATAACTACGAGCAGTACTTC

V: TRBV2
D: -
size: -
J: TRBJ1-1
CDR3: CASSETITEAFF
DNA: TGTGCCAGCAGCGAGACTATCACTGAAGCTTTCTTT

V: TRBV2
D: TRBD2
size: -
J: TRBJ2-6
CDR3: CASSVAGGSGANVLTF
DNA: TGTGCCAGCAGTGTGGCGGGGGGGTCCGGGGCCAACGTCCTGACTTTC

V: TRBV11-2
D: TRBD2
size: -
J: TRBJ2-2
CDR3: CASSGTGTSFDGELFF
DNA: TGTGCCAGCAGCGGAACCGGGACTAGCTTTGACGGGGAGCTGTTTTTT

V: TRBV6-5
D: TRBD1
size: -
J: TRBJ1-5
CDR3: CASTADRGENQPQHF
DNA: TGTGCCAGCACTGCAGACAGGGGAGAGAATCAGCCCCAGCATTTT

V: TRBV18
D: TRBD1
size: -
J: TRBJ1-2
CDR3: CASSPSRGGAGGYTF
DNA: TGTGCCAGCTCACCATCCCGAGGGGGCGCGGGTGGCTACACCTTC

V: TRBV7-9
D: -
size: -
J: TRBJ2-1
CDR3: CASSPRQYNEQFF
DNA: TGTGCCAGCAGCCCCAGACAGTACAATGAGCAGTTCTTC

V: TRBV5-4
D: -
size: -
J: TRBJ2-5
CDR3: CASSLGRGSETQYF
DNA: TGTGCCAGCAGCTTGGGGCGGGGATCAGAGACCCAGTACTTC

V: TRBV28
D: -
size: -
J: TRBJ2-1
CDR3: CASSFLLDNEQFF
DNA: TGTGCCAGCAGTTTTCTACTAGACAATGAGCAGTTCTTC

V: TRBV10-3
D: TRBD2
size: -
J: TRBJ2-1
CDR3: CAISGASGGAVSNEQFF
DNA: TGTGCCATCAGTGGGGCTAGCGGGGGGGCAGTTAGTAATGAGCAGTTCTTC

V: TRBV5-5
D: TRBD1
size: -
J: TRBJ2-4
CDR3: CASSLTGTGVRKNIQYF
DNA: TGTGCCAGCAGCTTGACCGGGACAGGGGTTAGGAAAAACATTCAGTACTTC

V: TRBV9
D: -
size: -
J: TRBJ2-5
CDR3: CASSPRGGPQETQYF
DNA: TGTGCCAGCAGCCCCCGCGGGGGCCCACAAGAGACCCAGTACTTC

V: TRBV29-1
D: TRBD1
size: -
J: TRBJ2-6
CDR3: CSVEEGQGAPGANVLTF
DNA: TGCAGCGTTGAAGAGGGACAGGGGGCGCCGGGGGCCAACGTCCTGACTTTC

V: TRBV7-2
D: -
size: -
J: TRBJ2-3
CDR3: CASSRAGSTDTQYF
DNA: TGTGCCAGCAGCCGGGCAGGGAGCACAGATACGCAGTATTTT

V: TRBV6-6
D: TRBD2
size: -
J: TRBJ2-1
CDR3: CASSVAGSYNEQFF
DNA: TGTGCCAGCAGTGTAGCGGGCTCCTACAATGAGCAGTTCTTC

V: TRBV27
D: TRBD2
size: -
J: TRBJ2-7
CDR3: CASSPGTSVSYEQYF
DNA: TGTGCCAGCAGCCCTGGGACTAGCGTATCCTACGAGCAGTACTTC

V: TRBV2
D: TRBD1
size: -
J: TRBJ1-2
CDR3: CASSERDRGNYGYTF
DNA: TGTGCCAGCAGTGAAAGGGACAGGGGGAACTATGGCTACACCTTC

V: TRBV20-1
D: -
size: -
J: TRBJ1-5
CDR3: CSATGGGQHF
DNA: TGCAGTGCTACCGGGGGGGGCCAGCATTTT

V: TRBV5-3
D: TRBD1
size: -
J: TRBJ1-2
CDR3: CARSCGTGPQFNYGYTF
DNA: TGTGCCAGAAGCTGCGGGACAGGCCCACAATTTAACTATGGCTACACCTTC

V: TRBV27
D: TRBD2
size: -
J: TRBJ2-1
CDR3: CASSLLGSGAFFEQFF
DNA: TGTGCCAGCAGTTTATTGGGTAGCGGGGCATTCTTTGAGCAGTTCTTC

V: TRBV12-3/TRBV12-4
D: -
size: -
J: TRBJ1-1
CDR3: CASSPRAGTEAFF
DNA: TGTGCCAGCAGCCCACGGGCGGGGACTGAAGCTTTCTTT

V: TRBV12-5
D: TRBD2
size: -
J: TRBJ2-3
CDR3: CASGPERGRRTDTQYF
DNA: TGTGCTAGTGGTCCGGAGCGGGGGAGGAGGACAGATACGCAGTATTTT

V: TRBV5-1
D: TRBD2
size: -
J: TRBJ2-1
CDR3: CASSLDTTSGGPLADYNEQFF
DNA: TGCGCCAGCAGCTTGGATACCACTAGCGGGGGCCCCCTCGCCGACTACAATGAGCAGTTCTTC

V: TRBV6-5
D: -
size: -
J: TRBJ2-1
CDR3: CASSYSSVNREQFF
DNA: TGTGCCAGCAGTTACTCGAGTGTGAATCGTGAGCAGTTCTTC

V: TRBV19
D: -
size: -
J: TRBJ1-1
CDR3: CASLNSRGKTEAFF
DNA: TGTGCCAGCCTCAACTCCAGGGGAAAAACTGAAGCTTTCTTT

V: TRBV7-8
D: -
size: -
J: TRBJ2-5
CDR3: CASSRRGGQETQYF
DNA: TGTGCCAGCAGCCGGAGGGGGGGTCAAGAGACCCAGTACTTC

V: TRBV6-2/TRBV6-3
D: TRBD1
size: -
J: TRBJ2-7
CDR3: CASSYSRGTGAPSSYEQYF
DNA: TGTGCCAGCAGTTACTCGAGGGGGACAGGGGCCCCGTCCAGCTACGAGCAGTACTTC

V: TRBV6-7
D: -
size: -
J: TRBJ2-5
CDR3: CASSYSAGQETQYF
DNA: TGTGCCAGCAGTTACTCCGCGGGGCAAGAGACCCAGTACTTC